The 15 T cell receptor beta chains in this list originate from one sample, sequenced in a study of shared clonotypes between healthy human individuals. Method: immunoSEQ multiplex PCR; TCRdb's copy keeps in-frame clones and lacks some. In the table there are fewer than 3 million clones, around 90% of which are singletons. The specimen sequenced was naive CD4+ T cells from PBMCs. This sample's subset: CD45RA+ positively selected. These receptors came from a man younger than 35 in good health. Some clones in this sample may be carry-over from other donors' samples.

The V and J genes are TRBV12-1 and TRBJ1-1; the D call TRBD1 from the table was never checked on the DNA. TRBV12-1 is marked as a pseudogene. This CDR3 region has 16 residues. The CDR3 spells CASSPGHRSPDTEAFF. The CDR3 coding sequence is TGTGCCAGCAGCCCCGGCCACAGGTCCCCGGACACTGAAGCTTTCTTT.

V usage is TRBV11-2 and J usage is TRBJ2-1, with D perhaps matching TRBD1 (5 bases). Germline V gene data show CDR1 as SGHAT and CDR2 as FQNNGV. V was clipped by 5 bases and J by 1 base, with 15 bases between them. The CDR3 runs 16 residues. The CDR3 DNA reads TGTGCCAGCAGCCCCTTGAAGGGGAAGTCCTACAATGAGCAGTTCTTC. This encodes CASSPLKGKSYNEQFF.

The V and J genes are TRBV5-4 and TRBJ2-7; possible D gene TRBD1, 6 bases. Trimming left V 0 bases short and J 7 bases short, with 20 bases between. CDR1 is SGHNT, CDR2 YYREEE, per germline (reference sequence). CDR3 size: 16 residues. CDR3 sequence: CASSLDWQGNTIEQYF. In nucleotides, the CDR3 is TGTGCCAGCAGCTTGGATTGGCAGGGGAATACGATTGAGCAGTACTTC.

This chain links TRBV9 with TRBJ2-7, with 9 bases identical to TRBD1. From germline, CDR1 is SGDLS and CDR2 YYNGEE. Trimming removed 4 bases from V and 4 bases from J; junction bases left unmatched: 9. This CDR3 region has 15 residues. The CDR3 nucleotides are TGTGCCAGCAGCCCGATTGGGACAGGGCTATACGAGCAGTACTTC. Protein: CASSPIGTGLYEQYF.

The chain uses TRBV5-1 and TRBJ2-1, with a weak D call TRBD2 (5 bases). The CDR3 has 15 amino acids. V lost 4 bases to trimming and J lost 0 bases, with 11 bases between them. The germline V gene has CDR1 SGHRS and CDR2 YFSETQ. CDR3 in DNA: TGCGCCAGCAGCCCGGGGAGAAACTCCTACAATGAGCAGTTCTTC. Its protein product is CASSPGRNSYNEQFF.

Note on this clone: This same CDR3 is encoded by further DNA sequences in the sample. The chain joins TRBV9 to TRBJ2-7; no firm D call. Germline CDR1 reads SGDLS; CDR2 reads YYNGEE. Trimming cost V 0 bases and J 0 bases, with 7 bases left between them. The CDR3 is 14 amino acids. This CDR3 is CASSVGRSSYEQYF. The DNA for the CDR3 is TGTGCCAGCAGCGTAGGGCGGAGCTCCTACGAGCAGTACTTC.

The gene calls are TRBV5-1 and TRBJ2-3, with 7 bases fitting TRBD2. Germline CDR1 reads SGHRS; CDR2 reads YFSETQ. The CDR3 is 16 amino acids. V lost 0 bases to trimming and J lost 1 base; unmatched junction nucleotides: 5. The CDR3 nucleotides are TGCGCCAGCAGCTTGGATGCGGGAGCCGGCACAGATACGCAGTATTTT. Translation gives CASSLDAGAGTDTQYF.

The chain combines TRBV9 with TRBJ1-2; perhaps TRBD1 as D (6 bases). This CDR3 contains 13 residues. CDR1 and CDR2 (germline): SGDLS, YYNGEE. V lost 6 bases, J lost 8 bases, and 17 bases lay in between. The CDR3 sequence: CASTREGDRGYTF. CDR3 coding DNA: TGTGCCAGCACGAGAGAGGGGGATCGGGGCTACACCTTC.

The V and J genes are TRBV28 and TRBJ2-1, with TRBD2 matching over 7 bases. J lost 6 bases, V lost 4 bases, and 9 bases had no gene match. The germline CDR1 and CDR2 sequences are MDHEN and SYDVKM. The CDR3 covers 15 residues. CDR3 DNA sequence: TGTGCCAGCAGTTCCCCGGGGGGAGGGGTCAATGAGCAGTTCTTC. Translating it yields CASSSPGGGVNEQFF. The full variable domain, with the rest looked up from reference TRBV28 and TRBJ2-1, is DVKVTQSSRYLVKRTGEKVFLECVQDMDHENMFWYRQDPGLGLRLIYFSYDVKMKEKGDIPEGYSVSREKKERFSLILESASTNQTSMYLCASSSPGGGVNEQFFGPGTRLTVL.

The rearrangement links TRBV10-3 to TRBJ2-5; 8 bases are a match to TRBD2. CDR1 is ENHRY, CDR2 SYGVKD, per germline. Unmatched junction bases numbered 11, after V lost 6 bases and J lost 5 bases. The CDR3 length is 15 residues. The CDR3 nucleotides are TGTGCCATCAGCGACGGGACTAGTCGGTTGGAGACCCAGTACTTC. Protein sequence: CAISDGTSRLETQYF.

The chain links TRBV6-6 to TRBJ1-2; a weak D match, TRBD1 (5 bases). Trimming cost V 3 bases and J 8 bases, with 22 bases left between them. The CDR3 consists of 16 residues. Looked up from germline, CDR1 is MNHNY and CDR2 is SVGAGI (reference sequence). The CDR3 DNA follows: TGTGCCAGCAGTTATACTGGGGCCAGTAGGACTCAAGGCTACACCTTC. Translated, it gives CASSYTGASRTQGYTF.

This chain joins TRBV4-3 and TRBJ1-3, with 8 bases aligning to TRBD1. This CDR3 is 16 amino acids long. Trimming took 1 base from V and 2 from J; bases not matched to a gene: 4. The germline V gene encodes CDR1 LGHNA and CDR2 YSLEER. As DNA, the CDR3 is TGCGCCAGCAGCCAAGTTCCGACAGGGGCTGGAAACACCATATATTTT. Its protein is CASSQVPTGAGNTIYF.

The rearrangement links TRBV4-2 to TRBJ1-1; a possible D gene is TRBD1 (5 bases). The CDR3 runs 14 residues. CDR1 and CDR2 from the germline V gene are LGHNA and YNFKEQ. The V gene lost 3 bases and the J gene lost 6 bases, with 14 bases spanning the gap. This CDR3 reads CASSQVGRKAEAFF. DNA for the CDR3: TGTGCCAGCAGCCAGGTGGGGCGGAAGGCTGAAGCTTTCTTT.

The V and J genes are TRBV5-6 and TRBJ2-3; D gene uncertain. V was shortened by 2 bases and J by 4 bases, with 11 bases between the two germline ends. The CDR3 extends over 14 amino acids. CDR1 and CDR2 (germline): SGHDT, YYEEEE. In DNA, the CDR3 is TGTGCCAGCAGCTTCCGGCGAGTTTCAGATACGCAGTATTTT. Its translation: CASSFRRVSDTQYF.

CDR3 in amino acids: CASSQGQGPPYF. The CDR3, as DNA: TGCGCCAGCAGCCAGGGACAGGGACCCCCGTACTTC. This rearrangement joins TRBV4-1 to TRBJ2-7; TRBD1 matches at 9 bases. The germline gives CDR1 MGHRA, CDR2 YSYEKL. V lost 3 bases, J lost 12 bases, and 6 bases stayed unmatched. The CDR3 runs to 12 residues.